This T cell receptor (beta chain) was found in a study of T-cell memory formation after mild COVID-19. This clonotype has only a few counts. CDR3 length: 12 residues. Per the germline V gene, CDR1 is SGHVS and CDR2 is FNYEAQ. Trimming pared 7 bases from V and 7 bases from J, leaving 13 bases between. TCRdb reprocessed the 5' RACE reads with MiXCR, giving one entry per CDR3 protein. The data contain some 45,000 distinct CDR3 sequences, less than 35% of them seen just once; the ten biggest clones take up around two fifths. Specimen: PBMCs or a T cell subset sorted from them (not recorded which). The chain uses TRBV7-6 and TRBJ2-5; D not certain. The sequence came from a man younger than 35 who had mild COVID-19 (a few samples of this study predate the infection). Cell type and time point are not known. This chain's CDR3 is CASISLKGTQYF. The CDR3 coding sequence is TGTGCCAGCATCTCCCTCAAAGGGACCCAGTACTTC.